These 26 T cell receptor beta chains were sequenced from one sample in a study of T-cell reconstitution after alpha-beta-depleted transplantation in children. TCRbeta library preparation incorporated unique molecular identifiers. One entry per CDR3 protein results from TCRdb running MiXCR on the PCR reads. The sample carries roughly 350,000 distinct CDR3 sequences, 10% recorded once. The source was PBMCs from the stem cell graft donor, collected from the stem cell graft. Receptors were obtained from a human donor who donated a stem cell graft to a child with acute lymphoblastic leukemia.

This clonotype was counted ten times or more. The chain links TRBV5-1 to TRBJ1-3, with 10 bases aligning to TRBD1. The J segment lost 2 bases and the V segment lost 3 bases, leaving 11 bases of the junction unmatched. The germline V gene encodes CDR1 SGHRS and CDR2 YFSETQ. This CDR3 region has 18 residues. The CDR3 loop reads CASSYRQGARWAGNTIYF. Here the CDR3 DNA reads TGCGCCAGCAGCTACAGACAGGGGGCGAGATGGGCTGGAAACACCATATATTTT.

This clonotype was seen a few times. The J gene is TRBJ2-2, the V gene TRBV15; TRBD1 matches 9 bases. Germline CDR1 is LNHNV and CDR2 is YYDKDF (reference sequence). The CDR3 sequence is 15 residues long. V lost 3 bases and J lost 6; bases outside the gene matches: 5. The CDR3 loop reads CATSRERQGAGELFF. The DNA for the CDR3 is TGTGCCACCAGCAGGGAAAGACAGGGGGCCGGGGAGCTGTTTTTT.

This clonotype was picked up a small number of times. This chain links TRBV7-3 with TRBJ2-1; 10 positions agree with TRBD2. The CDR3 spans 17 residues. The germline V gene has CDR1 SGHTA and CDR2 FQGTGA. J gave up 12 bases and V 6 bases, and 20 bases lay outside the gene matches. The CDR3 here is CASSPQGLAGVGGPQFF. In DNA form, the CDR3 reads TGTGCCAGCAGTCCTCAGGGCCTAGCGGGAGTAGGTGGTCCGCAGTTCTTC. Full variable domain (remainder filled in from reference TRBV7-3 and TRBJ2-1): GAGVSQTPSNKVTEKGKYVELRCDPISGHTALYWYRQSLGQGPEFLIYFQGTGAADDSGLPNDRFFAVRPEGSVSTLKIQRTERGDSAVYLCASSPQGLAGVGGPQFFGPGTRLTVL.

This clonotype was recorded many times. The J gene is TRBJ1-1, the V gene TRBV28, with D uncertain. Germline loops: CDR1 MDHEN, CDR2 SYDVKM. V shed 3 bases and J shed 2 bases, with 7 bases lying between them. This CDR3 spans 13 amino acids. For the CDR3, the DNA is TGTGCCAGCAGTTTGGTATCCAACACTGAAGCTTTCTTT. Encoded protein: CASSLVSNTEAFF. The whole variable domain, filled in from reference TRBV28 and TRBJ1-1, reads DVKVTQSSRYLVKRTGEKVFLECVQDMDHENMFWYRQDPGLGLRLIYFSYDVKMKEKGDIPEGYSVSREKKERFSLILESASTNQTSMYLCASSLVSNTEAFFGQGTRLTVV.

A few counts support this clonotype. V and J are TRBV5-1 and TRBJ2-5; TRBD1 is a possible D gene (5 bases). The CDR3 totals 17 residues. Germline V gene lookup returns CDR1 SGHRS and CDR2 YFSETQ. The V and J ends lost 0 bases and 2 bases respectively, with 17 bases between them. The CDR3 DNA reads as TGCGCCAGCAGCTTGGTCGGATCTATCCCAGGGCAAGAGACCCAGTACTTC. This gives the protein CASSLVGSIPGQETQYF. The whole variable domain, remainder taken from reference TRBV5-1 and TRBJ2-5, is KAGVTQTPRYLIKTRGQQVTLSCSPISGHRSVSWYQQTPGQGLQFLFEYFSETQRNKGNFPGRFSGRQFSNSRSEMNVSTLELGDSALYLCASSLVGSIPGQETQYFGPGTRLLVL.

The V and J genes are TRBV9 and TRBJ1-1; no firm D call. Germline V gene lookup returns CDR1 SGDLS and CDR2 YYNGEE. Trimming removed 2 bases at V and 0 bases at J, with 8 bases between. This CDR3 has 14 amino acids. The CDR3 protein is CASSVRDMNTEAFF. CDR3 coding DNA: TGTGCCAGCAGCGTTCGAGACATGAACACTGAAGCTTTCTTT.

CDR3 region: CASSGLAGDLPYEQYF. Here the CDR3 DNA reads TGTGCCAGCAGCGGACTAGCGGGAGACCTTCCCTACGAGCAGTACTTC. The chain couples TRBV12-3 or TRBV12-4 to TRBJ2-7, with 13 bases identical to TRBD2. The V and J ends lost 6 bases and 2 bases, in that order; junction bases with no gene match: 7. This CDR3 is 16 amino acids long.

This clonotype has at least ten counts. V is TRBV4-3 and J is TRBJ2-3; D not resolved. The germline V and J ends were trimmed by 0 bases and 3 bases, with 13 bases remaining between them. Germline V CDR1 and CDR2: LGHNA, YSLEER. This CDR3 is 16 amino acids long. The DNA of the CDR3 is TGCGCCAGCAGCCAAGATAGGCAGCAAGGGACAGATACGCAGTATTTT. It codes for CASSQDRQQGTDTQYF.

The V and J genes are TRBV7-3 and TRBJ2-3, with D perhaps TRBD2 (7 bases). Looked up from germline, CDR1 is SGHTA and CDR2 is FQGTGA. The CDR3 extends over 17 amino acids. Trimming shortened V by 4 bases and J by 4 bases, and 21 bases separated the two germline ends. The CDR3 nucleotides read TGTGCCAGCAGCTGGGCCACCCGCCCGGGGGGCGCAGATACGCAGTATTTT. Protein product: CASSWATRPGGADTQYF.

This clonotype has more than one count but fewer than ten. The chain uses TRBV5-1 and TRBJ2-1; 9 bases line up with TRBD2. CDR3 length equals 14 residues. V lost 5 bases, J lost 4 bases, and 4 bases stayed unmatched. Germline CDR1 is SGHRS and CDR2 is YFSETQ. Here the CDR3 reads CASRRLAEYNEQFF. CDR3 coding DNA: TGCGCCAGCAGAAGACTAGCGGAGTACAATGAGCAGTTCTTC.

Details on this clonotype: One end of the junction varies from germline; a read error may be responsible. The J gene is TRBJ2-1, the V gene TRBV7-7; 7 nucleotides match TRBD2. Germline-derived CDR1 and CDR2 are SSHAT and FNYEAQ (reference sequence). This CDR3 is 15 amino acids long. DNA of the CDR3: TGTGCTAGCAGCTTAGGGCTAGCGGAGAGCAATGAGCAGTTCTTC. This sequence encodes CASSLGLAESNEQFF.

This chain uses TRBV7-9 with TRBJ2-1; the match to TRBD2 covers 11 bases. The CDR3 loop spans 17 amino acids. From germline, CDR1 is SEHNR and CDR2 FQNEAQ (reference sequence). With V trimmed by 5 bases and J by 8 bases, 14 bases remained unmatched. In DNA form, the CDR3 reads TGTGCCAGCAGCCTACGCGGTTTAGCGGGAGGGAAGGATGAGCAGTTCTTC. Its translation is CASSLRGLAGGKDEQFF.

This chain connects TRBV9 to TRBJ2-3, with 8 nucleotides matching TRBD1. V shed 4 bases and J 2 bases; nucleotides not matched to a gene: 9. This CDR3 spans 16 amino acids. The V gene's germline CDR1 is SGDLS and CDR2 YYNGEE. CDR3 nucleotides: TGTGCCAGCAGCTTAAGGACAGGGACTTCCACAGATACGCAGTATTTT. Protein product: CASSLRTGTSTDTQYF.

J is TRBJ2-3 and V is TRBV12-3 or TRBV12-4; the match to TRBD2 covers 10 bases. Losses at the gene ends were 5 bases for V and 7 bases for J; bases not matched to a gene: 9. This CDR3 contains 15 residues. This chain's CDR3 is CASSTQSGRVNTQYF. The CDR3 nucleotides are TGTGCCAGCAGTACTCAAAGCGGGAGGGTAAATACGCAGTATTTT.

This clonotype was recorded a few times. The gene calls are TRBV30 and TRBJ2-1; D unresolved. The ends were cut back, 0 bases at V and 4 bases at J, with 1 base in the middle. The CDR3 is 11 amino acids. Germline V gives CDR1 GTSNPN, CDR2 SVGIG (reference sequence). CDR3 sequence reads: CAWSVYNEQFF. The CDR3 bases are TGTGCCTGGAGTGTTTACAATGAGCAGTTCTTC. Drawing the rest from reference TRBV30 and TRBJ2-1, the complete variable domain is SQTIHQWPATLVQPVGSPLSLECTVEGTSNPNLYWYRQAAGRGLQLLFYSVGIGQISSEVPQNLSASRPQDRQFILSSKKLLLSDSGFYLCAWSVYNEQFFGPGTRLTVL.

The CDR3 sequence is CASSLEGQINEQFF. In DNA, the CDR3 is TGTGCCAGCAGCTTAGAGGGACAGATAAATGAGCAGTTCTTC. This chain connects TRBV7-9 to TRBJ2-1; 7 nucleotides align to TRBD1. V lost 1 base, J lost 7 bases, and 4 bases stayed unmatched. CDR1 is SEHNR and CDR2 is FQNEAQ in the germline V gene (reference sequence). CDR3 length equals 14 residues.

The sample holds a few counts of this clonotype. This chain links TRBV15 with TRBJ1-5; TRBD1 might be the D (6 bases). This CDR3 has 12 residues. V lost 11 bases and J 6 bases, leaving 14 bases between the germline ends. Germline V gene data show CDR1 as LNHNV and CDR2 as YYDKDF (reference sequence). CDR3 nucleotide sequence: TGTGCCGTAGGGGGGGCGGGTCAGCCCCAGCATTTT. Translating gives CAVGGAGQPQHF.

The table lists this clonotype with many counts. The J gene is TRBJ2-7, the V gene TRBV4-1, with 10 bases identical to TRBD2. The J segment lost 2 bases and the V segment lost 5 bases, leaving 6 bases of the junction unmatched. From germline, CDR1 is MGHRA and CDR2 YSYEKL. CDR3 length equals 15 residues. CDR3 in amino acids: CASSGVGTSAYEQYF. DNA of the CDR3: TGCGCCAGCAGCGGGGTAGGGACTAGCGCCTACGAGCAGTACTTC.

Comment on this clonotype: A much larger clone lies a single base off, so this may be a read error. This chain uses TRBV4-2 with TRBJ2-3, with D possibly being TRBD2 (6 bases). V shed 4 bases and J shed 2 bases, with 16 bases lying between them. The V gene's germline CDR1 is LGHNA and CDR2 YNFKEQ. The CDR3 consists of 16 residues. The CDR3 bases are TGTGCCAGCAGCCTTAGCGGTATCCTAAACACAGATACGCAGTATTTT. Translation gives CASSLSGILNTDTQYF.

CDR3: CASSRHVLAGGGYEQYF. CDR3 bases: TGCGCCAGCAGCCGCCACGTACTAGCGGGAGGGGGCTACGAGCAGTACTTC. The V gene is TRBV4-1, the J gene TRBJ2-7; 13 positions agree with TRBD2. Trimming took 4 bases from V and 3 from J; bases not matched to a gene: 9. CDR1 and CDR2 from the germline V gene are MGHRA and YSYEKL. The CDR3 sequence is 17 residues long.

This clonotype was seen a few times. The chain employs TRBV21-1 and TRBJ2-1; the table's D call, TRBD2, was not checked against the DNA. TRBV21-1 is classified as a pseudogene. This CDR3 contains 15 residues. CDR3 DNA: TGTGCCAGCAGCAAAAGGGACGGGAGACCCGATGAGCAGTTCTTC. Translated, it gives CASSKRDGRPDEQFF.

This rearrangement joins TRBV19 to TRBJ2-1; maybe TRBD1 (7 bases). The V end was cut by 3 bases, the J end by 12 bases, with 24 bases between. This CDR3 is built from 16 residues. Germline CDR1 and CDR2: LNHDA and SQIVND (reference sequence). The CDR3 DNA is TGTGCCAGTAGTATTATGGCGGGACAGAAAGCTGGAAGGCAGTTCTTC. The encoded protein is CASSIMAGQKAGRQFF.

This clonotype has more than one count but fewer than ten. The V call is TRBV5-1, the J call TRBJ2-5; either TRBD1 or TRBD2 may fit D (7 bases each). The CDR3 extends over 15 amino acids. Germline CDR1 SGHRS, CDR2 YFSETQ. Trimming took 4 bases from V and 2 from J, leaving 15 bases between them. Here the CDR3 DNA reads TGCGCCAGCAGCCCCTGGGAGGGGGCGCAAGAGACCCAGTACTTC. Translation: CASSPWEGAQETQYF.

This clonotype was seen more than once but under ten times. This clone may be a read error of a much larger clone one base away. This chain uses TRBV7-9 with TRBJ2-7, with D maybe TRBD2 (5 bases). This CDR3 contains 12 residues. Germline assignment: CDR1 SEHNR and CDR2 FQNEAQ (reference sequence). V was trimmed by 1 base and J by 6 bases, leaving 7 bases between them. This chain's CDR3 is CASSLVGVEQYF. The CDR3 nucleotides read TGTGCCAGCAGCTTAGTCGGGGTCGAGCAGTACTTC.

The V and J genes are TRBV19 and TRBJ1-1, with a weak D call TRBD1 (6 bases). The germline V gene has CDR1 LNHDA and CDR2 SQIVND (reference sequence). CDR3 length: 13 residues. With 6 bases removed from V and 3 bases from J, the gap between germline ends came to 11 bases. CDR3 sequence: CASRDSFDTEAFF. The DNA of the CDR3 is TGTGCCAGTAGGGACAGCTTTGACACTGAAGCTTTCTTT.

The V call is TRBV5-1, the J call TRBJ2-2, with D maybe TRBD1 (5 bases). This CDR3 has 14 residues. Germline V gives CDR1 SGHRS, CDR2 YFSETQ. The V end lost 4 bases, the J end lost 6 bases, and 13 bases lay between the germline ends. CDR3 loop: CASSPSWGSGELFF. Written as DNA, the CDR3 is TGCGCCAGCAGCCCTAGTTGGGGCTCCGGGGAGCTGTTTTTT.